This T cell receptor beta chain stems from a study of identical twins. Each CDR3 protein is one row after TCRdb ran MiXCR on the 5' RACE reads. The sample contains 1.5 million to 2 million distinct CDR3 sequences, around 29% of which appear only once. This CDR3 region has 13 residues. Germline-derived CDR1 and CDR2 are LNHNV and YYDKDF (reference sequence). The V and J genes are TRBV15 and TRBJ1-1, with TRBD1 identical over 7 bases. The TCR comes from a newborn girl in good health. The sequencing input was cord blood. CDR3 residues: CASGQAFTTEAFF. CDR3 DNA sequence: TGTGCATCCGGACAGGCCTTTACCACTGAAGCTTTCTTT.